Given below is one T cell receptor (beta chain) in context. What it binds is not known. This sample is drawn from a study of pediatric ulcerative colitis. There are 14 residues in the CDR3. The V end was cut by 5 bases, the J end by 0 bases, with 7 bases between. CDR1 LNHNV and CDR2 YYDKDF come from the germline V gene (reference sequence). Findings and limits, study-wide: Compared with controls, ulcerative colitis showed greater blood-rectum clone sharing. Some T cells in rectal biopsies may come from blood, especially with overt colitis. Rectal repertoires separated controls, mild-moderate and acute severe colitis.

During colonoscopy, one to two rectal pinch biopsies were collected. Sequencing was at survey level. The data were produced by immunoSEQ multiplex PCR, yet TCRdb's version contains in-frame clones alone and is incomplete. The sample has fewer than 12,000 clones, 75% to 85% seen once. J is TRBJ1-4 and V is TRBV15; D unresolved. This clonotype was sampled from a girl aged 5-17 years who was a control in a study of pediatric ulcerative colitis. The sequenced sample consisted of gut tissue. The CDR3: CATSLPPTNEKLFF. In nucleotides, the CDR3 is TGTGCCACCAGCTTGCCTCCAACTAATGAAAAACTGTTTTTT. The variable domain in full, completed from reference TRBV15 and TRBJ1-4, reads DAMVIQNPRYQVTQFGKPVTLSCSQTLNHNVMYWYQQKSSQAPKLLFHYYDKDFNNEADTPDNFQSRRPNTSFCFLDIRSPGLGDTAMYLCATSLPPTNEKLFFGSGTQLSVL.